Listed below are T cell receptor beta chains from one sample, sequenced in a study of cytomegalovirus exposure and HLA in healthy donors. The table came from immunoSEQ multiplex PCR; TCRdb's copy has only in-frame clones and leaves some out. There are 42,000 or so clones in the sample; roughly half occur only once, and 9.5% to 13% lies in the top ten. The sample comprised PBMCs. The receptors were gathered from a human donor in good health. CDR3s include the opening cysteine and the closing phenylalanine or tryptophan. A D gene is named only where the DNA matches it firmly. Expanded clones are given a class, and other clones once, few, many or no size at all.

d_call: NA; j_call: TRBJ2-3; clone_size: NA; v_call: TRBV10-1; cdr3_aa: CASSESRGVGRSTDTQYF; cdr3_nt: TGCGCCAGCAGTGAGTCGCGGGGAGTGGGCAGGAGCACAGATACGCAGTATTTT
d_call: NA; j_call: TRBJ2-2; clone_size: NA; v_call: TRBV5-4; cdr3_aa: CASSPGRQNTGELFF; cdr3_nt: TGTGCCAGCAGCCCAGGTCGGCAGAACACCGGGGAGCTGTTTTTT
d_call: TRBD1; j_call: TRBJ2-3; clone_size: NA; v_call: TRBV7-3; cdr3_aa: CASSVTGGVSTDTQYF; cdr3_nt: TGTGCCAGCAGCGTAACAGGGGGCGTGAGCACAGATACGCAGTATTTT
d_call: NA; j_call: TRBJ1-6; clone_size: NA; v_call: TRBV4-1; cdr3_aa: CASSARGGANNSPLHF; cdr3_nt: TGCGCCAGCAGCGCCCGGGGGGGGGCCAATAATTCACCCCTCCACTTT
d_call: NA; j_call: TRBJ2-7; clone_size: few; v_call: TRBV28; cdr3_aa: CASSLGQQSIYEQYF; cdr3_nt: TGTGCCAGCAGTTTAGGACAACAGAGTATATACGAGCAGTACTTC
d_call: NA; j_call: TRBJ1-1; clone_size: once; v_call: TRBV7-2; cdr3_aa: CASSLQANTEAFF; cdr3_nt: TGTGCCAGCAGCTTACAGGCGAACACTGAAGCTTTCTTT
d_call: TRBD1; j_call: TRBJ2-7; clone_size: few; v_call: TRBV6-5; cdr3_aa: CASSYGPGGYEQYF; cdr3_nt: TGTGCCAGCAGTTATGGCCCAGGGGGCTACGAGCAGTACTTC
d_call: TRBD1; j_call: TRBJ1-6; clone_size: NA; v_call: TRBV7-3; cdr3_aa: CASSLTGPDYNSPLHF; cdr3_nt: TGTGCCAGCAGCCTGACAGGGCCGGACTATAATTCACCCCTCCACTTT
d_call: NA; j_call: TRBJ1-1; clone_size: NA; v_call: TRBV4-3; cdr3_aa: CASTAGWGSNTEAFF; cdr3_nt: TGCGCCAGCACCGCCGGGTGGGGCTCGAACACTGAAGCTTTCTTT
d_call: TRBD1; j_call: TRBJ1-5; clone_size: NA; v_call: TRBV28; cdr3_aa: CASSARPGTGRDQPQHF; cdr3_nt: TGTGCCAGCAGTGCAAGGCCCGGGACAGGGAGGGATCAGCCCCAGCATTTT
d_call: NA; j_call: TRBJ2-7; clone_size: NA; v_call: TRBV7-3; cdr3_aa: CASSLTLIADTFYEQYF; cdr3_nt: TGTGCCAGCAGCTTAACCCTTATAGCGGACACCTTCTACGAGCAGTACTTC
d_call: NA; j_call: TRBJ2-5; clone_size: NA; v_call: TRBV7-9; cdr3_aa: CASSLQGGAETQYF; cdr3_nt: TGTGCCAGCAGCTTACAGGGGGGTGCCGAGACCCAGTACTTC
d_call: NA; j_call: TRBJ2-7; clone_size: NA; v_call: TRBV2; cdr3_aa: CASSPSVQQYF; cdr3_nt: TGTGCCAGCAGCCCTAGTGTCCAGCAGTACTTC
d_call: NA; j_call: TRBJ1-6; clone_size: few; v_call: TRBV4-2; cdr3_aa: CASSLAGISYNSPLHF; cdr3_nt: TGTGCCAGCAGCTTGGCGGGGATCTCCTATAATTCACCCCTCCACTTT
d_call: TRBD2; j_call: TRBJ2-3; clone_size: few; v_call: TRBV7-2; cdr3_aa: CASSRDPAGHTDTQYF; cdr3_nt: TGTGCCAGCAGCCGTGACCCAGCGGGGCACACAGATACGCAGTATTTT
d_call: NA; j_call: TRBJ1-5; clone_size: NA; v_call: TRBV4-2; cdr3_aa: CASSQDLDQPQHF; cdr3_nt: TGTGCCAGCAGCCAAGATCTCGATCAGCCCCAGCATTTT
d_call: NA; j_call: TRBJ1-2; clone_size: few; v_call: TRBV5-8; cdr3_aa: CASSRGGVYGYTF; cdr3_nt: TGTGCCAGCAGCCGTGGGGGGGTCTATGGCTACACCTTC
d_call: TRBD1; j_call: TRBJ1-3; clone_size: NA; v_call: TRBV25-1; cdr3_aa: CASRQGAGNTIYF; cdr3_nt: TGTGCCAGCCGCCAGGGGGCAGGAAACACCATATATTTT
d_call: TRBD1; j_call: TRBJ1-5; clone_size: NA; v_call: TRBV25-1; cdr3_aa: CASSDGQGASQPQHF; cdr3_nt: TGTGCCAGCAGTGATGGACAGGGGGCGAGTCAGCCCCAGCATTTT
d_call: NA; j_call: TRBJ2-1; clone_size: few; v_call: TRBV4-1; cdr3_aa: CASSRSVYYNEQFF; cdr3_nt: TGCGCCAGCAGCCGTAGCGTCTACTACAATGAGCAGTTCTTC
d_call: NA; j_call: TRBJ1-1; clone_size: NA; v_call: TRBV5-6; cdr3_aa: CASRGNTEAFF; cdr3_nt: TGTGCCAGTAGGGGTAACACTGAAGCTTTCTTT
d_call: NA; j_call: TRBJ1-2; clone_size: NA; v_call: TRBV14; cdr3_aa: CASSQAGWYGYTF; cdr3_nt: TGTGCCAGCAGCCAAGCGGGGTGGTATGGCTACACCTTC
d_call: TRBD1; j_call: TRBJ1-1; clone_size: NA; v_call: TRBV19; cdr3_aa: CATIDWGQGPSYAFF; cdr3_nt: TGTGCCACCATCGACTGGGGACAGGGGCCGTCGTATGCTTTCTTT
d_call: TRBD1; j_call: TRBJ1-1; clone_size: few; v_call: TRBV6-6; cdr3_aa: CASSPRTGTGHTEAFF; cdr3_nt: TGTGCCAGCAGTCCCCGGACAGGGACGGGGCACACTGAAGCTTTCTTT
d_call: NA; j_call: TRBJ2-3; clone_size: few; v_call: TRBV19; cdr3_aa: CASSIRWADTQYF; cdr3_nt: TGTGCCAGTAGTATCAGGTGGGCAGATACGCAGTATTTT
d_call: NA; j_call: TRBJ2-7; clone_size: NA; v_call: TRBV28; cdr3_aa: CASSLTLSSYEQYF; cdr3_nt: TGTGCCAGCAGTTTAACCCTAAGCTCCTACGAGCAGTACTTC
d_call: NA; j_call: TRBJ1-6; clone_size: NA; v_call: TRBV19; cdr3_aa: CASSARTSSPLHF; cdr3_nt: TGTGCCAGTAGTGCTCGGACAAGCTCACCCCTCCACTTT
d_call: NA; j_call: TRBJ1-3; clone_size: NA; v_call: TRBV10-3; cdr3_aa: CAISETGSGNTIYF; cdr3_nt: TGTGCCATCAGTGAGACGGGATCTGGAAACACCATATATTTT
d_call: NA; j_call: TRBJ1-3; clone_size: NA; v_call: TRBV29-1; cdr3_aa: CSVEVRGSTGNTIYF; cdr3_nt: TGCAGCGTTGAAGTGCGGGGTAGCACTGGAAACACCATATATTTT
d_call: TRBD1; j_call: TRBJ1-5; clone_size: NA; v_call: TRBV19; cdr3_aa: CASSLPPTGRFGQPQHF; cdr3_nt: TGTGCCAGTAGTCTCCCACCGACAGGGAGATTTGGTCAGCCCCAGCATTTT
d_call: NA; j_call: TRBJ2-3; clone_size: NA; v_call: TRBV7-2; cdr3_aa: CASSWGGIADTQYF; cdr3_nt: TGTGCCAGCTCGTGGGGGGGCATTGCAGATACGCAGTATTTT
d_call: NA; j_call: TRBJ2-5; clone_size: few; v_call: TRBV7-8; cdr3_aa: CASSHSRVYQETQYF; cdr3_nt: TGTGCCAGCAGTCACTCGCGGGTTTACCAAGAGACCCAGTACTTC
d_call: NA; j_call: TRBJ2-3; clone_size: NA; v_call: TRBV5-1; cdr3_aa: CASSLGGYDSTDTQYF; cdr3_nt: TGCGCCAGCAGCTTGGGAGGGTACGATAGCACAGATACGCAGTATTTT
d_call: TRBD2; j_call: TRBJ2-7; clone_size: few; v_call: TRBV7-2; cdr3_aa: CASSPAGGRVTYEQYF; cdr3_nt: TGTGCCAGCAGCCCCGCCGGGGGGAGGGTAACCTACGAGCAGTACTTC
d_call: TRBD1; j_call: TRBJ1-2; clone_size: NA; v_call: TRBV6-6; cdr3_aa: CASRRQGANYGYTF; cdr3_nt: TGTGCCAGCAGGAGACAGGGGGCGAACTATGGCTACACCTTC
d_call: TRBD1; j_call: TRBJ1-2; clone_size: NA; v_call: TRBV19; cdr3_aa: CASRTGGGYTF; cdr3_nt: TGTGCCAGCCGGACAGGGGGAGGCTACACCTTC
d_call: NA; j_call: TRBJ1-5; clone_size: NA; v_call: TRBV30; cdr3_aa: CAWSFTLTRDNQPQHF; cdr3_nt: TGTGCCTGGAGTTTCACCTTGACCCGGGACAATCAGCCCCAGCATTTT
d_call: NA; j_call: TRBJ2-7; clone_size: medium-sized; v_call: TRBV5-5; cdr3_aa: CASSSYYEQYF; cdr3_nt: TGTGCCAGCAGCTCCTACTACGAGCAGTACTTC
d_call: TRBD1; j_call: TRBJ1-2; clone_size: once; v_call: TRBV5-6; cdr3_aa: CAGSLVDGQELYGYTF; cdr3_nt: TGTGCCGGCAGCTTGGTTGATGGACAGGAGCTATATGGCTACACCTTC
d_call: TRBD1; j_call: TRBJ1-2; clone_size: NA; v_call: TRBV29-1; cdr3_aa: CSVDPGQGNYGYTF; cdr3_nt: TGCAGCGTTGATCCTGGACAGGGGAACTATGGCTACACCTTC
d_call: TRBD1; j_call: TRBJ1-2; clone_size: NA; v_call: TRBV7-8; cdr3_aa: CASSYDRGKGYTF; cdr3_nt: TGTGCCAGCAGCTATGACAGGGGGAAAGGCTACACCTTC
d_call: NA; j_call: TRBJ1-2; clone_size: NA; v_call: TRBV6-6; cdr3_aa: CASSYSRTDGGYTF; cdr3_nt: TGTGCCAGCAGTTACTCGAGGACAGACGGGGGCTACACCTTC
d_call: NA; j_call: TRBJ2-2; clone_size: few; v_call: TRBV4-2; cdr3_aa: CASSQGQAENTGELFF; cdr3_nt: TGTGCCAGCAGCCAAGGGCAAGCGGAAAACACCGGGGAGCTGTTTTTT
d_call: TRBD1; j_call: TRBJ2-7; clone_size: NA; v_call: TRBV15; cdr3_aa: CATSRDKGTGSYEQYF; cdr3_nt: TGTGCCACCAGCAGAGATAAGGGGACAGGGTCGTACGAGCAGTACTTC
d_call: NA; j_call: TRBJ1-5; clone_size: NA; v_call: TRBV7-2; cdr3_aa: CASSSRGLNQPQHF; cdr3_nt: TGTGCCAGCAGCTCCAGGGGACTAAATCAGCCCCAGCATTTT